The following is a TCR beta chain sequence with its context. The data stem from a study of control samples from healthy donors and cancer patients. Sequencing used immunoSEQ multiplex PCR; TCRdb keeps in-frame clones, though not all of them. The profile covers 130,000 to 150,000 clones, with about 89% appearing a single time and over 4% taken by the ten largest. Trimming cost V 0 bases and J 9 bases, with 12 bases left between them. Per germline, CDR1 SGHDT and CDR2 YYEEEE. This CDR3 has 13 amino acids. The TCR originated in a man aged 25 to 40 in good health. The chain carries TRBV5-6 and TRBJ1-2; the D gene is possibly TRBD1 (6 bases). Specimen: blood. In DNA, the CDR3 is TGTGCCAGCAGCTTGGAGAGGGGGAAGAGCTACACCTTC. Amino acids: CASSLERGKSYTF.